This TCR beta chain was observed in a study of early T cells in non-severe SARS-CoV-2 infection. Background on the study: Unsorted whole-blood RNA was sequenced in bulk, leaving chains unpaired.

Study-level findings and limits: VDJdb matching favored anti-spike CD8 responses, missing private and CD4 specificities.

A note on this clonotype: Its antigen is unidentified.

Researchers attached unique molecular identifiers to individual cDNA molecules. TCRdb recomputed calls from the 5' RACE reads with MiXCR, one row per CDR3 protein. The data contain tens of thousands of distinct CDR3 sequences, approximately 12% of them seen just once; the ten biggest clones take up around a sixth. Material: whole blood, obtained at baseline. The source of this sequence is an adult who was a healthcare worker with PCR-confirmed SARS-CoV-2 infection or an uninfected control (not recorded which). The donor label of this sample is uncertain.

The CDR3 nucleotides read TGTGCCAGCTCACCCGGGACCCTCAACACCGGGGAGCTGTTTTTT. Its translation is CASSPGTLNTGELFF. The chain uses TRBV18 and TRBJ2-2; D tentatively reads TRBD1 or TRBD2 (5 bases each). V was cut by 3 bases and J by 2 bases, with 10 bases left in between. From germline, CDR1 is KGHSH and CDR2 LQKENI. The CDR3 loop spans 15 amino acids.